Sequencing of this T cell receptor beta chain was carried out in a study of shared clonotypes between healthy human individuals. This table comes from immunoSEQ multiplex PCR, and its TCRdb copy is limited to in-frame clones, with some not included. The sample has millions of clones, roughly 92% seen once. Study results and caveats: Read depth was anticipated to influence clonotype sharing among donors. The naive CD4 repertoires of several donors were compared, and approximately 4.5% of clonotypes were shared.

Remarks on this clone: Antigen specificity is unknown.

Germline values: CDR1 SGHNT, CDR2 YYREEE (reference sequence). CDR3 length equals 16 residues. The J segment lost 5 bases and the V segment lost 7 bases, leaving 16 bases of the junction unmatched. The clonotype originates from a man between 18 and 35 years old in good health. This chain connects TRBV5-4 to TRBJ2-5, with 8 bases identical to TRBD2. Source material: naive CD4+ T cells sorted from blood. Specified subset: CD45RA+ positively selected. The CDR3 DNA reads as TGTGCCAGCGCCCCACCCGGGGGGGGCAATGTGGAGACCCAGTACTTC. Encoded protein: CASAPPGGGNVETQYF.